Listed below are T cell receptor beta chains from one sample, sequenced in a study of T cells after yellow fever vaccination. TCRdb re-analysed the 5' RACE reads in MiXCR, keeping a single row per CDR3 protein. The table records a few hundred thousand distinct CDR3 sequences, less than 9.5% of them present only once. Here the sequenced sample was CD4+ T cells sorted from PBMCs, taken 5 days after the yellow fever booster vaccination. These TCRs come from a man aged 18 to 30 who received the YFV17D yellow fever vaccine. Each CDR3 is given with its conserved first and last residue. A D gene is named only where the DNA matches it firmly. A row's size may be missing; if present it is once, few, many or a size class.

clone_size: NA
d_call: NA
v_call: TRBV4-3
j_call: TRBJ1-3
cdr3_aa: CASSQDPTGNTIYF
cdr3_nt: TGCGCCAGCAGCCAAGATCCAACTGGAAACACCATATATTTT

clone_size: NA
d_call: NA
v_call: TRBV3-1
j_call: TRBJ1-1
cdr3_aa: CASRNRYLNTEAFF
cdr3_nt: TGTGCCAGCAGGAACAGATATTTGAACACTGAAGCTTTCTTT

clone_size: NA
d_call: NA
v_call: TRBV3-2
j_call: TRBJ2-1
cdr3_aa: CASSQADPGTGRNNEQFF
cdr3_nt: TGTGCCAGCAGCCAAGCGGACCCCGGGACAGGGAGGAACAATGAGCAGTTCTTC

clone_size: NA
d_call: NA
v_call: TRBV7-2
j_call: TRBJ2-1
cdr3_aa: CASSLAGGRNEQFF
cdr3_nt: TGTGCCAGCAGCTTAGCGGGGGGGCGTAATGAGCAGTTCTTC

clone_size: many
d_call: TRBD2
v_call: TRBV7-6
j_call: TRBJ2-3
cdr3_aa: CASTPRGGITSTDTQYF
cdr3_nt: TGTGCCAGCACCCCCCGGGGGGGCATTACTAGCACAGATACGCAGTATTTT

clone_size: few
d_call: TRBD1
v_call: TRBV19
j_call: TRBJ2-2
cdr3_aa: CASIRGQRTGELFF
cdr3_nt: TGTGCCAGTATCAGGGGGCAGCGCACCGGGGAGCTGTTTTTT

clone_size: NA
d_call: TRBD2
v_call: TRBV6-1
j_call: TRBJ2-1
cdr3_aa: CVSSRTSGRFF
cdr3_nt: TGTGTCAGCAGTCGGACTAGCGGGAGGTTCTTC

clone_size: few
d_call: NA
v_call: TRBV9
j_call: TRBJ1-1
cdr3_aa: CASSVVPANTEAFF
cdr3_nt: TGTGCCAGCAGCGTAGTTCCTGCCAACACTGAAGCTTTCTTT

clone_size: NA
d_call: NA
v_call: TRBV20-1
j_call: TRBJ1-1
cdr3_aa: CRPTATNTEAFF
cdr3_nt: TGCAGGCCGACAGCGACGAACACTGAAGCTTTCTTT

clone_size: NA
d_call: NA
v_call: TRBV9
j_call: TRBJ1-1
cdr3_aa: CASSETHRNTEAFF
cdr3_nt: TGTGCCAGCAGCGAGACCCACAGGAACACTGAAGCTTTCTTT

clone_size: NA
d_call: TRBD2
v_call: TRBV5-1
j_call: TRBJ2-3
cdr3_aa: CASRPRLAALNTDAQYF
cdr3_nt: TGCGCCAGCAGGCCGCGACTAGCGGCCCTAAACACAGATGCGCAGTATTTT

clone_size: few
d_call: NA
v_call: TRBV20-1
j_call: TRBJ2-4
cdr3_aa: CSASSNAKNIQYF
cdr3_nt: TGCAGTGCTAGTAGTAACGCCAAAAACATTCAGTACTTC

clone_size: few
d_call: NA
v_call: TRBV5-6
j_call: TRBJ1-5
cdr3_aa: CASSLQRTGPQHF
cdr3_nt: TGTGCCAGCAGCTTGCAAAGAACAGGGCCCCAGCATTTT

clone_size: few
d_call: TRBD1
v_call: TRBV6-5
j_call: TRBJ2-2
cdr3_aa: CASSYRLGDRGLNGELFF
cdr3_nt: TGTGCCAGCAGTTACCGGTTGGGGGACAGGGGGCTAAACGGGGAGCTGTTTTTT

clone_size: few
d_call: TRBD1
v_call: TRBV7-6
j_call: TRBJ1-1
cdr3_aa: CASRQGASTEAVF
cdr3_nt: TGTGCCAGCAGACAGGGGGCGAGCACTGAAGCTGTCTTT

clone_size: NA
d_call: TRBD1
v_call: TRBV7-2
j_call: TRBJ1-1
cdr3_aa: CASSWRQGLNTEAFF
cdr3_nt: TGTGCCAGCAGCTGGAGACAGGGTTTGAACACTGAAGCTTTCTTT

clone_size: many
d_call: NA
v_call: TRBV12-3/TRBV12-4
j_call: TRBJ1-4
cdr3_aa: CASSSAGNEKLFF
cdr3_nt: TGTGCCAGCAGTTCAGCAGGGAATGAAAAACTGTTTTTT

clone_size: many
d_call: TRBD1
v_call: TRBV6-2/TRBV6-3
j_call: TRBJ1-6
cdr3_aa: CASRISGGRSPLHF
cdr3_nt: TGTGCCAGCAGGATCTCAGGGGGGCGATCACCCCTCCACTTT

clone_size: few
d_call: NA
v_call: TRBV4-1
j_call: TRBJ1-2
cdr3_aa: CASSQDRGRDNWGYTF
cdr3_nt: TGCGCCAGCAGCCAAGATAGAGGCAGGGATAATTGGGGCTACACCTTC

clone_size: few
d_call: NA
v_call: TRBV5-1
j_call: TRBJ2-5
cdr3_aa: CASSLTRQETQYF
cdr3_nt: TGCGCCAGCAGCTTGACAAGACAAGAGACCCAGTACTTC

clone_size: few
d_call: TRBD2
v_call: TRBV6-2/TRBV6-3
j_call: TRBJ2-7
cdr3_aa: CASTQVGLAHEQYF
cdr3_nt: TGTGCCAGCACCCAGGTGGGACTAGCCCACGAGCAGTACTTC

clone_size: few
d_call: TRBD1
v_call: TRBV6-9
j_call: TRBJ2-2
cdr3_aa: CASSYHRPGQGVLAGELFF
cdr3_nt: TGTGCCAGCAGTTACCACCGACCGGGACAGGGGGTTCTTGCCGGGGAGCTGTTTTTT

clone_size: few
d_call: TRBD1
v_call: TRBV4-2
j_call: TRBJ2-7
cdr3_aa: CASSQGLLDRWGIRGYEQYF
cdr3_nt: TGTGCCAGCAGCCAAGGGCTCCTGGACAGGTGGGGAATCAGAGGTTACGAGCAGTACTTC

clone_size: NA
d_call: NA
v_call: TRBV9
j_call: TRBJ1-4
cdr3_aa: CASSPHPAYEKLFF
cdr3_nt: TGTGCCAGCAGCCCCCACCCAGCCTATGAAAAACTGTTTTTT

clone_size: few
d_call: TRBD2
v_call: TRBV7-3
j_call: TRBJ2-3
cdr3_aa: CASSLTRLAGGTDTQYF
cdr3_nt: TGTGCCAGCAGCTTAACGCGGTTAGCGGGGGGCACAGATACGCAGTATTTT

clone_size: NA
d_call: NA
v_call: TRBV18
j_call: TRBJ2-1
cdr3_aa: CASSPGAGHNEQFF
cdr3_nt: TGTGCCAGCTCACCGGGGGCAGGCCACAATGAGCAGTTCTTC

clone_size: few
d_call: TRBD1
v_call: TRBV11-3
j_call: TRBJ1-1
cdr3_aa: CASSLGTGRAFF
cdr3_nt: TGTGCCAGCAGCTTGGGGACAGGGCGCGCTTTCTTT

clone_size: NA
d_call: NA
v_call: TRBV28
j_call: TRBJ1-2
cdr3_aa: CASSSGFRGYTF
cdr3_nt: TGTGCCAGCAGTTCAGGGTTCCGCGGCTACACCTTC

clone_size: many
d_call: TRBD1
v_call: TRBV20-1
j_call: TRBJ2-7
cdr3_aa: CSAREPGQGGSEQYF
cdr3_nt: TGCAGTGCTAGAGAACCGGGACAGGGAGGAAGCGAGCAGTACTTC

clone_size: few
d_call: NA
v_call: TRBV7-9
j_call: TRBJ1-2
cdr3_aa: CASSLAEPGYGYTF
cdr3_nt: TGTGCCAGCAGCTTAGCAGAACCAGGGTATGGCTACACCTTC

clone_size: NA
d_call: NA
v_call: TRBV20-1
j_call: TRBJ1-2
cdr3_aa: CSATRGAGSYGYTF
cdr3_nt: TGCAGTGCCACCCGGGGGGCAGGTAGCTATGGCTACACCTTC

clone_size: NA
d_call: TRBD2
v_call: TRBV24-1
j_call: TRBJ2-3
cdr3_aa: CATSDPLASGTDTQYF
cdr3_nt: TGTGCCACCAGTGACCCACTAGCGTCGGGCACAGATACGCAGTATTTT

clone_size: few
d_call: TRBD1
v_call: TRBV4-1
j_call: TRBJ1-1
cdr3_aa: CASSPRTGVGTEAFF
cdr3_nt: TGCGCCAGCAGCCCTCGGACAGGGGTGGGCACTGAAGCTTTCTTT

clone_size: few
d_call: NA
v_call: TRBV5-1
j_call: TRBJ2-2
cdr3_aa: CASSGRDSLSGELFF
cdr3_nt: TGCGCCAGCAGCGGCCGGGACTCATTATCCGGGGAGCTGTTTTTT

clone_size: NA
d_call: NA
v_call: TRBV2
j_call: TRBJ2-2
cdr3_aa: CASSGDRRNTGELFF
cdr3_nt: TGTGCCAGCAGTGGTGACAGGAGAAACACCGGGGAGCTGTTTTTT

clone_size: many
d_call: NA
v_call: TRBV5-1
j_call: TRBJ2-6
cdr3_aa: CASNDGSGANVLTF
cdr3_nt: TGCGCCAGCAATGATGGCTCTGGGGCCAACGTCCTGACTTTC

clone_size: few
d_call: NA
v_call: TRBV7-9
j_call: TRBJ1-2
cdr3_aa: CASSLGVLVGYGYTF
cdr3_nt: TGTGCCAGCAGCTTAGGGGTTTTGGTTGGCTATGGCTACACCTTC

clone_size: NA
d_call: NA
v_call: TRBV6-2/TRBV6-3
j_call: TRBJ2-7
cdr3_aa: CASIRQGTYEQYF
cdr3_nt: TGTGCCAGCATTAGGCAGGGAACCTACGAGCAGTACTTC

clone_size: NA
d_call: NA
v_call: TRBV7-9
j_call: TRBJ2-5
cdr3_aa: CASSLRGTHQETQYF
cdr3_nt: TGTGCCAGCAGCTTAAGAGGGACCCACCAAGAGACCCAGTACTTC

clone_size: few
d_call: NA
v_call: TRBV27
j_call: TRBJ2-3
cdr3_aa: CASSQDGGQGTQYF
cdr3_nt: TGTGCCAGCAGCCAAGATGGGGGACAAGGTACGCAGTATTTT